The source of this T cell receptor beta chain is a study of beta chain features in type 1 diabetes. TCRB transcripts that were expressed got sequenced, as all of the isolated RNA had been reverse transcribed. Libraries were prepared by immunoSEQ multiplex PCR; TCRdb keeps only in-frame clonotypes and omits some of them. The sample includes over 120,000 clones, about 12% of them seen just once. About this clone itself: Its antigen is unidentified.

CDR3 length equals 18 residues. V lost 5 bases, J lost 0 bases, and 10 bases stayed unmatched. Per the germline V gene, CDR1 is MDHEN and CDR2 is SYDVKM. Per donor, one heparinised blood draw averaged roughly 110 mL. General study results and limits: Type 1 diabetes patients had TCRB CDR3s that were shorter (moderately but significantly so) in all four CD4+ subsets.

This rearrangement joins TRBV28 to TRBJ2-6; 7 positions agree with TRBD1. Material: central memory CD4+ T cells from blood. This receptor was taken from a man aged 18 to 30 with type 1 diabetes. The CDR3 loop reads CASSAPGTVLSGANVLTF. Here the CDR3 DNA reads TGTGCCAGCAGTGCTCCCGGGACAGTTCTCTCTGGGGCCAACGTCCTGACTTTC.